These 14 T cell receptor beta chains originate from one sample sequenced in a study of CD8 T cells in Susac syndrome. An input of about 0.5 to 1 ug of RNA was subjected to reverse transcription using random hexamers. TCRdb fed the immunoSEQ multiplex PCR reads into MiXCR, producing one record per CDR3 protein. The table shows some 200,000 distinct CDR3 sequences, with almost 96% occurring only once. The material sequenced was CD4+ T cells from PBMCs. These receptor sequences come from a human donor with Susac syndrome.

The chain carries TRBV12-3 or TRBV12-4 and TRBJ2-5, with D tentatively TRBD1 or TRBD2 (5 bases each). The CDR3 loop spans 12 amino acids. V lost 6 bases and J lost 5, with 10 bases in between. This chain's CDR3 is CASRDWGETQYF. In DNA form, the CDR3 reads TGTGCCAGCAGGGACTGGGGGGAGACCCAGTACTTC.

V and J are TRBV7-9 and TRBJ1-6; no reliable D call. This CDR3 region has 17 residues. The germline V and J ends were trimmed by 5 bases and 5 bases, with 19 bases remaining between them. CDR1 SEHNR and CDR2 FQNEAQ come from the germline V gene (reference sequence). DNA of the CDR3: TGTGCCAGCAGCCTATATTCGACCGAATGGAATAATTCACCCCTCCACTTT. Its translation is CASSLYSTEWNNSPLHF.

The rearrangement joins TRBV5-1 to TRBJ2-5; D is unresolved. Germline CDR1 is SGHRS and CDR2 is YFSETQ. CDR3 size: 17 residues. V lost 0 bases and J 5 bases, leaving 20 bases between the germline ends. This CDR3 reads CASSLAFRAPRSETQYF. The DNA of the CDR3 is TGCGCCAGCAGCTTGGCCTTTAGGGCCCCGCGTTCGGAGACCCAGTACTTC.

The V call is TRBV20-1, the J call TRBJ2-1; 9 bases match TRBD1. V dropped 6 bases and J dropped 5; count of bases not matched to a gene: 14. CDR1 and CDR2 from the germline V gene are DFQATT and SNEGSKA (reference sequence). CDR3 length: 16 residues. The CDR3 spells CSARGPRTGADNEQFF. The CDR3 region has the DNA TGCAGTGCCCGAGGTCCCCGGACAGGGGCCGACAATGAGCAGTTCTTC.

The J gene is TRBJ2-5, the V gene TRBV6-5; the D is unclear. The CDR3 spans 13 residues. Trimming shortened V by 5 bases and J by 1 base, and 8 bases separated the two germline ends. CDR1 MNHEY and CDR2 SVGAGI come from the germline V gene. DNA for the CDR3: TGTGCCAGCAGTGGAACCCTCCAAGAGACCCAGTACTTC. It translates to CASSGTLQETQYF.

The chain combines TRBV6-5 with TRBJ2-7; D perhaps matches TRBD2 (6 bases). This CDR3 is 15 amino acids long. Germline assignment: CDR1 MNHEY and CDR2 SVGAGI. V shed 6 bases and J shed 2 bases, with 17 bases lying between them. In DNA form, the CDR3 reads TGTGCCAGCAGACGGGGTCCGGGGGATACCTACGAGCAGTACTTC. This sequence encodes CASRRGPGDTYEQYF.

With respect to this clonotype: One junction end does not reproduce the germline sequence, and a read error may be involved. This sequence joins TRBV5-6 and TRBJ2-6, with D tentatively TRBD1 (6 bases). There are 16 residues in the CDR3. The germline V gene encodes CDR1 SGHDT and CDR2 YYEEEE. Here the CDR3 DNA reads TGTGCCAGCAGCCCCATGGGGGCGGTTGGGGCCAACGTCCTGATTTTC. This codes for CASSPMGAVGANVLIF.

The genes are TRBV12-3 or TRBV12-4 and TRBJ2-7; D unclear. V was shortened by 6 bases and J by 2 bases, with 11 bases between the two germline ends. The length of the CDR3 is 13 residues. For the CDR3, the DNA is TGTGCCAGCAGCCGGGCCCCCACCTACGAGCAGTACTTC. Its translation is CASSRAPTYEQYF.

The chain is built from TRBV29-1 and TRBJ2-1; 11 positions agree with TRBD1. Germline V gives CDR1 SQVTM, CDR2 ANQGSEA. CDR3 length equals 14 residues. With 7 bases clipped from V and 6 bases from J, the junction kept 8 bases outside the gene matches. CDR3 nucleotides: TGCAGCGGCTTGGGACAGGGGGGGGCCAATGAGCAGTTCTTC. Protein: CSGLGQGGANEQFF.

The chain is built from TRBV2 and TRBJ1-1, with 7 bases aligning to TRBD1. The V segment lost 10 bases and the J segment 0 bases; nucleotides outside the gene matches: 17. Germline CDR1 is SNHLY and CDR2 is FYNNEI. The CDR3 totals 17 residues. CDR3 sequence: CAIKIFTGVAVNTEAFF. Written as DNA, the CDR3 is TGTGCCATCAAAATATTTACAGGGGTCGCGGTGAACACTGAAGCTTTCTTT. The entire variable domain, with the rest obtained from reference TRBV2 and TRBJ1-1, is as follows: EPEVTQTPSHQVTQMGQEVILRCVPISNHLYFYWYRQILGQKVEFLVSFYNNEISEKSEIFDDQFSVERPDGSNFTLKIRSTKLEDSAMYFCAIKIFTGVAVNTEAFFGQGTRLTVV.

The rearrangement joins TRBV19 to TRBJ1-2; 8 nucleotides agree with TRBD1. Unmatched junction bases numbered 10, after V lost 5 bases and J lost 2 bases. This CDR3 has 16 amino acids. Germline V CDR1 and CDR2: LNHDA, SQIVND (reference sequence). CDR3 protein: CASSRSDRDLNYGYTF. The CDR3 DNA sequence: TGTGCCAGTAGTCGATCGGACAGGGACCTAAACTATGGCTACACCTTC.

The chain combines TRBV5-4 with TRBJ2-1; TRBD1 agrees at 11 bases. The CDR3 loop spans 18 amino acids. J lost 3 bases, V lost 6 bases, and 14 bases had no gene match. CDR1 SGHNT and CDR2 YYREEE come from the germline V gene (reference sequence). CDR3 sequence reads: CASIPGQGGSVGYNEQFF. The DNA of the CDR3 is TGTGCCAGCATCCCGGGACAGGGGGGTTCGGTCGGCTACAATGAGCAGTTCTTC.

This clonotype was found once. The DNA of the CDR3 is TGTGCCAGCAGTTACGGGTCCAAAGCGGAGACCCAGTACTTC. Translated, it gives CASSYGSKAETQYF. The genes are TRBV6-2 or TRBV6-3 and TRBJ2-5; no clear D gene. Germline assignment: CDR1 MNHEY and CDR2 SVGEGT. V was shortened by 2 bases and J by 5 bases, with 12 bases between the two germline ends. This CDR3 comprises 14 residues.

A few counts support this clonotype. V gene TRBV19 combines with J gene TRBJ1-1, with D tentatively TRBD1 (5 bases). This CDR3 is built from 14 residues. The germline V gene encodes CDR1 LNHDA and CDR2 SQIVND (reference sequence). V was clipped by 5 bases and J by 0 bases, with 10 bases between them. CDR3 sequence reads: CASSLQGMNTEAFF. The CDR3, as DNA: TGTGCCAGTAGTTTGCAGGGTATGAACACTGAAGCTTTCTTT.